These 28 T cell receptor beta chains were sequenced from one sample in a study of blood T cell repertoires in COVID-19. Using immunoSEQ multiplex PCR, the repertoire was profiled, and TCRdb retains in-frame clones only, with some absent. The profile shows about 200,000 clones, 85% to 90% of them singletons. The source material was peripheral blood. The receptor source for this set is a man aged 45-65 years with acute or convalescent COVID-19.

The CDR3 bases are TGTGCCAGCAGCCAAGAAGGTGGGAGGGGCGCTTCGAACTATGGCTACACCTTC. Residues: CASSQEGGRGASNYGYTF. This rearrangement joins TRBV3-1 (or the pseudogene TRBV3-2) to TRBJ1-2; D is perhaps TRBD1 (5 bases). CDR3 length equals 18 residues. V was cut by 0 bases and J by 2 bases, with 19 bases left in between. The germline gives CDR1 LGHDT, CDR2 YNNKEL (reference sequence).

The chain couples TRBV5-4 to TRBJ1-2, with 11 nucleotides matching TRBD1. CDR1 SGHNT and CDR2 YYREEE come from the germline V gene (reference sequence). The CDR3 spans 16 residues. Unmatched junction bases numbered 11, after V lost 0 bases and J lost 10 bases. The DNA of the CDR3 is TGTGCCAGCAGCTTGGGGGGAGGACAGGGGGCCCTTTACTACACCTTC. Translated: CASSLGGGQGALYYTF.

The gene calls are TRBV6-1 and TRBJ1-5, with TRBD1 identical over 7 bases. Germline loops: CDR1 MNHNS, CDR2 SASEGT. CDR3 length: 17 amino acids. Germline trimming cut 2 bases from V and 2 bases from J; bases unmatched to any gene: 9. The CDR3 is CASSELMTGRGNQPQHF. The CDR3 DNA reads TGTGCCAGCAGTGAACTCATGACAGGGAGAGGCAATCAGCCCCAGCATTTT.

The chain recombines TRBV19 with TRBJ1-1, with 11 nucleotides matching TRBD1. V shed 6 bases and J 5 bases; nucleotides not matched to a gene: 11. Germline V gives CDR1 LNHDA, CDR2 SQIVND (reference sequence). The CDR3 spans 16 residues. This CDR3 reads CASRATGTGGRTEAFF. The CDR3 DNA sequence: TGTGCCAGTAGAGCGACCGGGACAGGGGGTCGAACTGAAGCTTTCTTT.

The rearrangement uses TRBV18 and TRBJ1-1; 7 nucleotides match TRBD1. The V segment lost 1 base and the J segment 4 bases; nucleotides outside the gene matches: 9. The CDR3 is made up of 16 amino acids. Germline V CDR1 and CDR2: KGHSH, LQKENI. CDR3 in DNA: TGTGCCAGCTCACCACGGAAGGGGGCGGCGCGCACTGAAGCTTTCTTT. Translated: CASSPRKGAARTEAFF. Together with reference TRBV18 and TRBJ1-1, the CDR3 gives the full variable domain: NAGVMQNPRHLVRRRGQEARLRCSPMKGHSHVYWYRQLPEEGLKFMVYLQKENIIDESGMPKERFSAEFPKEGPSILRIQQVVRGDSAAYFCASSPRKGAARTEAFFGQGTRLTVV.

V gene TRBV3-1 (or the pseudogene TRBV3-2) combines with J gene TRBJ1-1; the match to TRBD1 covers 9 bases. The CDR3 runs 14 residues. V was clipped by 3 bases and J by 5 bases; unmatched bases: 4. Germline CDR1 LGHDT, CDR2 YNNKEL (reference sequence). CDR3 region: CASSHGTGRTEAFF. The CDR3 DNA reads as TGTGCCAGCAGCCACGGGACAGGGAGAACTGAAGCTTTCTTT.

This clone came up once. The chain links TRBV14 to TRBJ2-7; 7 bases align to TRBD1. This CDR3 spans 14 amino acids. Germline V gene lookup returns CDR1 SGHDN and CDR2 FVKESK. Trimming cost V 5 bases and J 1 base; bases outside gene matches: 5. Here the CDR3 DNA reads TGTGCCAGCAGCTCCCAGGGGGAGTCCTACGAGCAGTACTTC. Its protein product is CASSSQGESYEQYF.

The chain recombines TRBV18 with TRBJ1-1; no clear D. Germline CDR1 KGHSH, CDR2 LQKENI. Trimming removed 3 bases at V and 5 bases at J, with 7 bases between. The CDR3 runs to 12 residues. As DNA, the CDR3 is TGTGCCAGCTCACCTACAGTGACTGAAGCTTTCTTT. It encodes CASSPTVTEAFF.

This clone was counted between two and nine times. The rearrangement joins TRBV2 to TRBJ1-5; TRBD1 matches 7 bases. The CDR3 spans 14 residues. Germline values: CDR1 SNHLY, CDR2 FYNNEI. V lost 7 bases to trimming and J lost 6 bases; unmatched junction nucleotides: 9. In nucleotides, the CDR3 is TGTGCCAGCACCACCGACAGGGCAATTCAGCCCCAGCATTTT. Translated: CASTTDRAIQPQHF.

This chain links TRBV7-2 with TRBJ2-5; 7 bases map to TRBD1. Germline V gives CDR1 SGHTA, CDR2 FQGNSA. V trimming: 2 bases; J trimming: 5 bases; junction bases outside the gene matches: 5. The length of the CDR3 is 14 residues. The CDR3 protein is CASSLNRGPETQYF. CDR3 in DNA: TGTGCCAGCAGCTTAAACAGGGGACCGGAGACCCAGTACTTC.

V gene TRBV11-1 combines with J gene TRBJ2-5; 7 nucleotides align to TRBD1. The germline V gene has CDR1 SGHAT and CDR2 FQDESV (reference sequence). V shed 2 bases, J shed 4 bases, and the junction held 10 bases outside the gene matches. This CDR3 region has 16 residues. The CDR3 region is CASSLRQGVGGETQYF. Here the CDR3 DNA reads TGTGCCAGCAGCTTAAGACAGGGTGTAGGCGGAGAGACCCAGTACTTC. Complete variable domain (other parts from reference TRBV11-1 and TRBJ2-5): EAEVAQSPRYKITEKSQAVAFWCDPISGHATLYWYRQILGQGPELLVQFQDESVVDDSQLPKDRFSAERLKGVDSTLKIQPAELGDSAMYLCASSLRQGVGGETQYFGPGTRLLVL.

The chain employs TRBV7-2 and TRBJ1-2; weak D call: TRBD1 (5 bases). This CDR3 spans 13 amino acids. Trimming cost V 1 base and J 4 bases, with 7 bases left between them. Germline CDR1 reads SGHTA; CDR2 reads FQGNSA. CDR3 protein: CASSLGQLYGYTF. For the CDR3, the DNA is TGTGCCAGCAGCTTAGGACAGCTCTATGGCTACACCTTC.

The chain combines TRBV5-6 with TRBJ2-7; no clear D. The CDR3 consists of 13 residues. V was shortened by 4 bases and J by 5 bases, with 13 bases between the two germline ends. CDR1 and CDR2 (germline): SGHDT, YYEEEE. The CDR3 DNA sequence: TGTGCCAGCAGCCGTAGAGGAGTAGACGAGCAGTACTTC. Encoded protein: CASSRRGVDEQYF. The entire variable domain, with the rest obtained from reference TRBV5-6 and TRBJ2-7, is as follows: DAGVTQSPTHLIKTRGQQVTLRCSPKSGHDTVSWYQQALGQGPQFIFQYYEEEERQRGNFPDRFSGHQFPNYSSELNVNALLLGDSALYLCASSRRGVDEQYFGPGTRLTVT.

V and J are TRBV6-5 and TRBJ1-4; 10 bases map to TRBD1. The ends lost 5 bases at V and 5 bases at J; junction bases unmatched: 2. Germline V gene sequence: CDR1 MNHEY, CDR2 SVGAGI. The CDR3 has 14 amino acids. The CDR3 DNA reads as TGTGCCAGCAGTACGGACAGGGGGAATGAAAAACTGTTTTTT. Translating it yields CASSTDRGNEKLFF.

A remark on this clone: The junction and the germline gene differ at one end; a read error may be behind it. The chain carries TRBV5-8 and TRBJ1-1, with D possibly matching TRBD1 (5 bases). Germline V CDR1 and CDR2: SGHTS, YDEGEE. This CDR3 is 18 amino acids long. CDR3 nucleotides: TGTGCCAGCACCTTGGGGGGGTCCGCGGGGCATGCGAACACTGAAGCTTTCTTT. Encoded protein: CASTLGGSAGHANTEAFF.

V gene TRBV6-4 combines with J gene TRBJ2-2, with D possibly TRBD2 on 5 matching bases. V was pared by 3 bases and J by 2 bases, with 7 bases between. The CDR3 loop spans 14 amino acids. CDR1 and CDR2 from the germline V gene are MRHNA and SNTAGT. The CDR3 protein is CASSELVNTGELFF. DNA of the CDR3: TGTGCCAGCAGTGAACTAGTAAACACCGGGGAGCTGTTTTTT.

V is TRBV6-5 and J is TRBJ1-1; the D gene is possibly TRBD1 (6 bases). Germline loops: CDR1 MNHEY, CDR2 SVGAGI. The CDR3 extends over 13 amino acids. Trimming removed 4 bases at V and 3 bases at J, with 9 bases between. This chain's CDR3 is CASSLDSDTEAFF. The DNA of the CDR3 is TGTGCCAGCAGTTTGGACAGTGACACTGAAGCTTTCTTT.

The chain uses TRBV18 and TRBJ1-1, with D unresolved. The V end was cut by 2 bases, the J end by 1 base, with 14 bases between. This CDR3 has 16 amino acids. Germline V gene sequence: CDR1 KGHSH, CDR2 LQKENI. The CDR3 spells CASSPTISRGNTEAFF. Written as DNA, the CDR3 is TGTGCCAGCTCACCAACAATTTCTCGGGGGAACACTGAAGCTTTCTTT. Full variable domain (rest looked up from reference TRBV18 and TRBJ1-1): NAGVMQNPRHLVRRRGQEARLRCSPMKGHSHVYWYRQLPEEGLKFMVYLQKENIIDESGMPKERFSAEFPKEGPSILRIQQVVRGDSAAYFCASSPTISRGNTEAFFGQGTRLTVV.

This rearrangement joins TRBV29-1 to TRBJ2-1; D gene ambiguous. Germline CDR1 SQVTM, CDR2 ANQGSEA. The CDR3 loop spans 14 amino acids. Trimming stripped 4 bases from V and 2 bases from J, with 12 bases between. The CDR3 protein is CSVAETYTYNEQFF. DNA for the CDR3: TGCAGCGTTGCGGAGACGTACACCTACAATGAGCAGTTCTTC.

The chain links TRBV23-1 to TRBJ1-3; 7 bases are shared with TRBD1. Being an ORF, TRBV23-1 has a function that is uncertain. The ends lost 6 bases at V and 12 bases at J; junction bases unmatched: 23. There are 17 residues in the CDR3. In DNA, the CDR3 is TGCGCCAGCAGCCTGCTAAATTACAAGCCCCGGGACAGTTTCATATATTTT. It specifies CASSLLNYKPRDSFIYF.

J is TRBJ2-1 and V is TRBV10-2, with 7 bases lining up with TRBD2. Unmatched junction bases numbered 9, after V lost 7 bases and J lost 3 bases. This CDR3 region has 15 residues. Per the germline V gene, CDR1 is WSHSY and CDR2 is SAAADI. CDR3 sequence (DNA): TGCGCCAGCATTGGGGGGGGGACTTACTACAATGAGCAGTTCTTC. Its translation: CASIGGGTYYNEQFF.

The chain joins TRBV5-1 to TRBJ2-5; maybe TRBD2 (6 bases). The V end was cut by 0 bases, the J end by 4 bases, with 13 bases between. CDR3 length equals 15 residues. The germline V gene encodes CDR1 SGHRS and CDR2 YFSETQ. The CDR3 bases are TGCGCCAGCAGCTTGGCGAGGGGAGGTGGAGAGACCCAGTACTTC. It encodes CASSLARGGGETQYF.

The chain is built from TRBV7-8 and TRBJ1-1, with 7 bases aligning to TRBD1. The germline V gene has CDR1 SGHVS and CDR2 FQNEAQ. After removal of 3 bases from V and 0 bases from J, the junction contained 1 base not matched to a gene. This CDR3 region has 14 residues. The CDR3 here is CASSLGQMNTEAFF. CDR3 bases: TGTGCCAGCAGCTTGGGACAGATGAACACTGAAGCTTTCTTT. Full variable domain (rest looked up from reference TRBV7-8 and TRBJ1-1): GAGVSQSPRYKVAKRGQDVALRCDPISGHVSLFWYQQALGQGPEFLTYFQNEAQLDKSGLPSDRFFAERPEGSVSTLKIQRTQQEDSAVYLCASSLGQMNTEAFFGQGTRLTVV.

This clone was observed once. In this CDR3 the conserved last residue, phenylalanine or tryptophan, is missing, so a read error is likely. The DNA is omitted, as the CDR3 cannot be located on it reliably, and the CDR3 follows TCRdb's listing. This sequence joins TRBV29-1 and TRBJ1-2; the table's D call, TRBD1, has no DNA check behind it. Termini included, the CDR3 measures 11 amino acids. CDR1 is SQVTM, CDR2 ANQGSEA, per germline. The chain's CDR3 is CSVESQGTMRL.

The rearrangement joins TRBV2 to TRBJ1-2, with unresolved D. The CDR3 is made up of 12 amino acids. Germline lookup yields CDR1 SNHLY and CDR2 FYNNEI. V was clipped by 3 bases and J by 4 bases, with 6 bases between them. The CDR3 coding sequence is TGTGCCAGCAGTGAGGCCAGCTATGGCTACACCTTC. Its protein is CASSEASYGYTF.

This clone was observed a few times. V and J are TRBV7-9 and TRBJ2-7, with 8 bases matching TRBD1. The CDR3 is made up of 14 amino acids. V shed 4 bases, J shed 2 bases, and the junction held 4 bases outside the gene matches. CDR1 and CDR2 (germline): SEHNR, FQNEAQ (reference sequence). In DNA, the CDR3 is TGTGCCAGCAGCTCGAACAGGGGGGCCTACGAGCAGTACTTC. This translates into CASSSNRGAYEQYF.

V and J are TRBV18 and TRBJ2-7, with TRBD2 identical over 10 bases. CDR1 is KGHSH, CDR2 LQKENI, per germline. V gave up 6 bases and J gave up 0 bases; unmatched junction bases: 8. The CDR3 has 16 residues. CDR3 nucleotides: TGTGCCAGCTCCCCTCTAACTAGCGGGGCCTCCTACGAGCAGTACTTC. This encodes CASSPLTSGASYEQYF. Looking up the rest from reference TRBV18 and TRBJ2-7 gives the full variable domain: NAGVMQNPRHLVRRRGQEARLRCSPMKGHSHVYWYRQLPEEGLKFMVYLQKENIIDESGMPKERFSAEFPKEGPSILRIQQVVRGDSAAYFCASSPLTSGASYEQYFGPGTRLTVT.

This clone has a handful of counts. The chain joins TRBV19 to TRBJ2-7, with 7 bases that match TRBD1. The trim removed 1 base at V and 3 bases at J, leaving 3 bases unmatched. There are 14 residues in the CDR3. CDR1 LNHDA and CDR2 SQIVND come from the germline V gene (reference sequence). CDR3 in amino acids: CASSIAWDSYEQYF. In DNA, the CDR3 is TGTGCCAGTAGTATAGCCTGGGACAGCTACGAGCAGTACTTC.